Below, one T cell receptor (beta chain) is given with its context. Its antigen is not known. The immunoSEQ assay amplified TCRB CDR3 from up to roughly 2 ug DNA. Amplification used 60 V beta primers and 13 J beta primers. Produced via immunoSEQ multiplex PCR; TCRdb's table is partial and in-frame only. The table has tens of thousands of clones, roughly nine tenths seen once. The sample's time point: after dendritic cell vaccination, including at tumor progression/relapse. Before vaccination, two weeks after the third vaccination, and at progression, PBMC were collected. The data belong to a study of glioma-infiltrating T cells after dendritic cell vaccination. Study-wide results and limits: Higher TCR clonality did not directly relate to longer survival.

Germline V gives CDR1 MNHEY, CDR2 SMNVEV (reference sequence). J lost 1 base, V lost 8 bases, and 5 bases had no gene match. The CDR3 is 16 residues long. This specimen consisted of blood, obtained after dendritic cell vaccination. The chain employs TRBV27 and TRBJ2-6; 10 positions match TRBD1. This TCR was recovered from a human donor with glioblastoma. CDR3 sequence reads: CASAGTGVSGANVLTF. The CDR3 DNA reads as TGTGCCAGCGCCGGGACAGGGGTATCTGGGGCCAACGTCCTGACTTTC.